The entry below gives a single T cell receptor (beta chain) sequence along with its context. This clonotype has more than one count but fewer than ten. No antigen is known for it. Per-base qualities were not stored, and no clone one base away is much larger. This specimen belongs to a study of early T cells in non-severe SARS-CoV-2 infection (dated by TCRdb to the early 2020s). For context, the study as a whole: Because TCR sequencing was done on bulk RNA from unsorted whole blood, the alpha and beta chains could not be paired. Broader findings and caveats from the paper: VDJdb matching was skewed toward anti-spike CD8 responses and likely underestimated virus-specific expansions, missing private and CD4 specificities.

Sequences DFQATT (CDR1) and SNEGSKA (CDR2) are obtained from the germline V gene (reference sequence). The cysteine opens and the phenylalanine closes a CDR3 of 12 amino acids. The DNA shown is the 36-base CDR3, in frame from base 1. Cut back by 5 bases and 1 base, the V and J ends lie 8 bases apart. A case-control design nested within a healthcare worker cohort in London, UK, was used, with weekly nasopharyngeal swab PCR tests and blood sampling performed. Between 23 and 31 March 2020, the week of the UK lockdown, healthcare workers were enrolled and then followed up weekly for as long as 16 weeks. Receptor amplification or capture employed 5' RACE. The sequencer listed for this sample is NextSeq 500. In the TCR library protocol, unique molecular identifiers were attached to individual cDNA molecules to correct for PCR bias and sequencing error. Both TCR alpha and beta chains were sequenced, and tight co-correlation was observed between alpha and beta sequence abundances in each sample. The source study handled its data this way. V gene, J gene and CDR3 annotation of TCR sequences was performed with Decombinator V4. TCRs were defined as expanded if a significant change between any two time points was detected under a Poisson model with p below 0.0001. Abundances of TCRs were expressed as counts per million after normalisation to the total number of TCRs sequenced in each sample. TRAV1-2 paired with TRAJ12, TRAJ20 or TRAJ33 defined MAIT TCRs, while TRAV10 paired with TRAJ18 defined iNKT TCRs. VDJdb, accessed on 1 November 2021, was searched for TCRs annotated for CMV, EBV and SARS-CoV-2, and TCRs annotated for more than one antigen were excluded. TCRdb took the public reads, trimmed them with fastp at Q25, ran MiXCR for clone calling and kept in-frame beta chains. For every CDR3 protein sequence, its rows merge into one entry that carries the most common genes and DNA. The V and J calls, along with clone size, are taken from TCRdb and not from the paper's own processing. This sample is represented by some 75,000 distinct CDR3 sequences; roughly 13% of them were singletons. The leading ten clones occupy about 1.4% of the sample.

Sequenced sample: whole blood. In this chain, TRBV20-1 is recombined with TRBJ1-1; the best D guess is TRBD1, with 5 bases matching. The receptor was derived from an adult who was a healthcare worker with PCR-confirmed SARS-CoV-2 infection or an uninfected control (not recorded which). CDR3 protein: CSARDQNTEAFF. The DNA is TGCAGTGCTCGGGACCAGAACACTGAAGCTTTCTTT.